Shown below are 20 T cell receptor beta chains from a single sample sequenced in a study of T cells after yellow fever vaccination (dated by TCRdb to the late 2010s). The treatment or condition label for this specimen denotes: live attenuated yellow fever vaccine strain. Library preparation was by 5' RACE. This sample was sequenced with an Illumina HiSeq 2500. The public reads were reanalyzed by TCRdb: fastp trimming at Q25, MiXCR alignment, in-frame beta chains only. When rows share a CDR3 protein, they turn into one entry using the most common DNA and genes. The sample records some 29,000 distinct CDR3 sequences, over 4.5% of which are singletons. 35% to 50% of the sample goes to the ten largest clones. Sequencing used CD8+ T cells sorted from PBMCs, obtained 10 days after the yellow fever booster vaccination. Every receptor here comes from a man younger than 45 who received the YFV17D yellow fever vaccine.

This clonotype has only a few counts. The chain is built from TRBV15 and TRBJ1-1; D is ambiguous. Germline-derived CDR1 and CDR2 are LNHNV and YYDKDF (reference sequence). The V end was cut by 5 bases, the J end by 2 bases, with 15 bases between. This CDR3 region has 15 residues. The CDR3 region has the DNA TGTGCCACCAGCGCAGATCGTAGTTCCAACACTGAAGCTTTCTTT. Translated, it gives CATSADRSSNTEAFF.

This clonotype was seen repeatedly, ten times or more. The chain recombines TRBV9 with TRBJ2-7; TRBD1 matches 7 bases. The CDR3 extends over 14 amino acids. Trimming at V came to 2 bases and at J to 2 bases, leaving 4 bases not matched to a gene. In germline, CDR1 is SGDLS, CDR2 YYNGEE. CDR3 coding DNA: TGTGCCAGCAGCGTTGGGACAGATGCCTACGAGCAGTACTTC. Amino acid sequence: CASSVGTDAYEQYF.

This clonotype was observed many times. The J gene is TRBJ2-2, the V gene TRBV9, with D tentatively TRBD2 (5 bases). Per germline, CDR1 SGDLS and CDR2 YYNGEE. The length of the CDR3 is 17 residues. V was trimmed by 0 bases and J by 0 bases, leaving 12 bases between them. The CDR3 here is CASSVAGEGANTGELFF. The CDR3 DNA is TGTGCCAGCAGCGTAGCTGGTGAGGGAGCGAACACCGGGGAGCTGTTTTTT. The whole variable domain, remainder taken from reference TRBV9 and TRBJ2-2, is DSGVTQTPKHLITATGQRVTLRCSPRSGDLSVYWYQQSLDQGLQFLIQYYNGEERAKGNILERFSAQQFPDLHSELNLSSLELGDSALYFCASSVAGEGANTGELFFGEGSRLTVL.

This chain links TRBV7-8 with TRBJ2-3; 7 nucleotides align to TRBD2. V gave up 4 bases and J gave up 3 bases; unmatched junction bases: 13. The CDR3 extends over 17 amino acids. The V gene's germline CDR1 is SGHVS and CDR2 FQNEAQ. CDR3 residues: CASSSPRREIRTDTQYF. CDR3 in DNA: TGTGCCAGCAGCTCCCCACGGCGGGAGATCAGGACAGATACGCAGTATTTT.

Many counts were recorded for this clonotype. This chain links TRBV4-2 with TRBJ2-7; D is unclear. The CDR3 runs to 13 residues. Germline V CDR1 and CDR2: LGHNA, YNFKEQ. V lost 1 base to trimming and J lost 2 bases, with 6 bases between them. CDR3 amino acids: CASSQGIAYEQYF. CDR3 in DNA: TGTGCCAGCAGCCAAGGGATTGCCTACGAGCAGTACTTC.

This clonotype was observed at least ten times. Here the CDR3 reads CASSKGGGPRYGYTF. CDR3 coding DNA: TGTGCCAGCAGCAAAGGTGGGGGCCCCCGCTATGGCTACACCTTC. This chain joins TRBV21-1 and TRBJ1-2; no check of the table's D call, TRBD1, against the DNA was made. TRBV21-1 is a recognized pseudogene. The CDR3 runs 15 residues.

This clonotype occurred many times. The V and J genes are TRBV12-3 or TRBV12-4 and TRBJ2-1, with 12 bases matching TRBD2. The length of the CDR3 is 16 residues. The V segment lost 5 bases and the J segment 6 bases; nucleotides outside the gene matches: 8. The CDR3 reads CASSPTGLAGPNEQFF. CDR3 bases: TGTGCCAGCAGTCCGACAGGACTAGCGGGGCCCAATGAGCAGTTCTTC.

This clonotype came up many times. V gene TRBV7-6 combines with J gene TRBJ2-7, with D possibly being TRBD1 or TRBD2 (5 bases each). CDR1 is SGHVS, CDR2 FNYEAQ, per germline. This CDR3 comprises 14 residues. Trimming removed 3 bases from V and 2 bases from J, with 11 bases in between. The CDR3 DNA sequence: TGTGCCAGCAGCTTCGGGGACGCACCCTACGAGCAGTACTTC. Amino acid sequence: CASSFGDAPYEQYF.

The sample holds many counts of this clonotype. This chain connects TRBV6-5 to TRBJ2-7; possible D gene TRBD2, 5 bases. V was shortened by 4 bases and J by 2 bases, with 12 bases between the two germline ends. CDR1 is MNHEY and CDR2 is SVGAGI in the germline V gene. This CDR3 comprises 14 residues. Here the CDR3 DNA reads TGTGCCAGCAGTTCCCGGCGGGCTACCTACGAGCAGTACTTC. It is translated as CASSSRRATYEQYF.

This clonotype was counted many times. The CDR3 is CASSEAWNQPQHF. The DNA for the CDR3 is TGTGCCAGCAGTGAAGCGTGGAATCAGCCCCAGCATTTT. The rearrangement joins TRBV2 to TRBJ1-5; D is unclear. From germline, CDR1 is SNHLY and CDR2 FYNNEI. The CDR3 contains 13 residues. Trimming shortened V by 0 bases and J by 4 bases, and 4 bases separated the two germline ends.

In its sample, this clonotype was seen many times. The rearrangement joins TRBV16 to TRBJ1-5, with 7 bases that match TRBD1. There are 14 residues in the CDR3. Germline V gene data show CDR1 as KGHSY and CDR2 as FQNENV. The V gene end was trimmed by 7 bases and the J gene end by 0 bases; junction bases not matched to a gene: 3. The CDR3 DNA sequence: TGTGCCAGCAAAGGGACAGATAGCAATCAGCCCCAGCATTTT. Amino acid sequence: CASKGTDSNQPQHF.

This clonotype occurred many times. This chain joins TRBV11-3 and TRBJ2-1; D not certain. Germline-derived CDR1 and CDR2 are SGHNT and YENEEA. V was pared by 0 bases and J by 7 bases, with 7 bases between. This CDR3 contains 13 residues. Here the CDR3 reads CASSLDLGNEQFF. CDR3 nucleotide sequence: TGTGCCAGCAGCTTAGACCTTGGAAATGAGCAGTTCTTC.

This clonotype was seen a few times. The chain uses TRBV30 and TRBJ2-6; no reliable D call. The CDR3 length is 14 residues. Trimming took 2 bases from V and 0 from J, leaving 5 bases between them. Germline-derived CDR1 and CDR2 are GTSNPN and SVGIG (reference sequence). As DNA, the CDR3 is TGTGCCTGGAGTCCTTCCTCTGGGGCCAACGTCCTGACTTTC. Translating gives CAWSPSSGANVLTF.

As regards this clonotype: A clone one base away is much larger, so this may be a read error. The J gene is TRBJ2-3, the V gene TRBV6-5; no reliable D call. Germline V lookup: CDR1 MNHEY, CDR2 SVGAGI. The CDR3 totals 13 residues. In DNA, the CDR3 is TGTGCCGGCAGTTACGCCGTCTCAGATACGCAGTATTTT. Protein: CAGSYAVSDTQYF.

Only a few counts were recorded for this clonotype. The chain links TRBV7-3 to TRBJ2-5; 8 bases map to TRBD1. Germline values: CDR1 SGHTA, CDR2 FQGTGA. The CDR3 totals 14 residues. With 5 bases clipped from V and 5 bases from J, the junction kept 7 bases outside the gene matches. The CDR3 loop reads CASSVAGGDETQYF. As DNA, the CDR3 is TGTGCCAGCAGCGTCGCAGGGGGCGATGAGACCCAGTACTTC.

In its sample, this clonotype was seen many times. This chain joins TRBV24-1 and TRBJ2-2; D may be TRBD1 (6 bases). Trimming shortened V by 4 bases and J by 0 bases, and 14 bases separated the two germline ends. This CDR3 has 17 residues. Germline lookup yields CDR1 KGHDR and CDR2 SFDVKD. Here the CDR3 reads CATSDPGTPTNTGELFF. As DNA, the CDR3 is TGTGCCACCAGTGACCCCGGGACACCTACGAACACCGGGGAGCTGTTTTTT.

The chain links TRBV7-9 to TRBJ2-1, with 10 bases matching TRBD2. Trimming took 5 bases from V and 6 from J; bases not matched to a gene: 7. The CDR3 length is 15 residues. Looked up from germline, CDR1 is SEHNR and CDR2 is FQNEAQ (reference sequence). In nucleotides, the CDR3 is TGTGCCAGCAGCCCGAGCGGGAGGGGCTTCAATGAGCAGTTCTTC. Translated, it gives CASSPSGRGFNEQFF.

This clonotype was seen repeatedly, ten times or more. This chain connects TRBV29-1 to TRBJ1-1, with 8 positions matching TRBD1. CDR1 and CDR2 from the germline V gene are SQVTM and ANQGSEA. This CDR3 has 11 residues. After removal of 4 bases from V and 10 bases from J, the junction contained 5 bases not matched to a gene. CDR3 sequence reads: CSVAGGAGAFF. The CDR3 DNA is TGCAGCGTTGCAGGGGGCGCGGGAGCTTTCTTT. Using reference TRBV29-1 and TRBJ1-1 for the parts outside the CDR3, the full variable domain is SAVISQKPSRDICQRGTSLTIQCQVDSQVTMMFWYRQQPGQSLTLIATANQGSEATYESGFVIDKFPISRPNLTFSTLTVSNMSPEDSSIYLCSVAGGAGAFFGQGTRLTVV.

This clonotype came up many times. This sequence joins TRBV25-1 and TRBJ2-3, with 10 bases identical to TRBD2. V was clipped by 1 base and J by 0 bases; unmatched bases: 4. This CDR3 contains 17 residues. Germline assignment: CDR1 MGHDK and CDR2 SYGVNS. This CDR3 is CASSELTSGWSTDTQYF. DNA for the CDR3: TGTGCCAGCAGTGAATTGACTAGCGGGTGGAGCACAGATACGCAGTATTTT.

This clonotype has a count of ten or more. J is TRBJ2-2 and V is TRBV10-3; D is perhaps TRBD2 (6 bases). The germline CDR1 and CDR2 sequences are ENHRY and SYGVKD. Trimming cost V 0 bases and J 0 bases, with 20 bases left between them. The CDR3 has 20 residues. The CDR3 DNA follows: TGTGCCATCAGTGAGTCTGGCGGGACTGGGAGATTCGCGAACACCGGGGAGCTGTTTTTT. Amino acid sequence: CAISESGGTGRFANTGELFF.